These T cell receptor beta chains were read from a single sample in a study of identical twins. One entry per CDR3 protein, called by TCRdb with MiXCR from the 5' RACE reads. Altogether some 260,000 distinct CDR3 sequences are present, over 13% being singletons, with the ten largest covering approximately 9.3%. The sequenced material came from memory (CD45RO+) T cells sorted from blood. Receptors were obtained from a woman younger than 35 in good health. The CDR3 runs from the conserved cysteine through the conserved F or W. A D gene is named only where the DNA matches it firmly. Expanded clones get a size class; other rows say once, few or many, or leave the size out.

CDR3: CSARDLRLAGFDEQFF
DNA: TGCAGTGCTAGAGATCTGAGACTAGCGGGATTTGATGAGCAGTTCTTC
J: TRBJ2-1
D: TRBD2
V: TRBV20-1
size: few

CDR3: CASSLGLAGGPGELFF
DNA: TGTGCCAGCAGTCTAGGACTAGCGGGGGGACCCGGGGAGCTGTTTTTT
J: TRBJ2-2
D: TRBD2
V: TRBV12-3/TRBV12-4
size: few

CDR3: CASRTQGAGNEKLFF
DNA: TGTGCCAGCAGAACCCAGGGGGCGGGAAATGAAAAACTGTTTTTT
J: TRBJ1-4
D: TRBD1
V: TRBV27
size: .

CDR3: CASSPGLAGITDTQYF
DNA: TGTGCCAGCAGCCCAGGACTAGCGGGGATCACAGATACGCAGTATTTT
J: TRBJ2-3
D: TRBD2
V: TRBV5-5
size: .

CDR3: CASSPKTTNEKLFF
DNA: TGTGCCAGCAGCCCCAAGACAACTAATGAAAAACTGTTTTTT
J: TRBJ1-4
D: .
V: TRBV3-1
size: .

CDR3: CASSPSYGGNEQFF
DNA: TGTGCCAGCAGCCCAAGTTACGGTGGCAATGAGCAGTTCTTC
J: TRBJ2-1
D: .
V: TRBV7-9
size: .

CDR3: CSAIANIQYF
DNA: TGCAGTGCTATCGCAAACATTCAGTACTTC
J: TRBJ2-4
D: .
V: TRBV20-1
size: .

CDR3: CASSFNDRVYGYTF
DNA: TGCGCCAGCAGCTTTAACGACAGGGTTTATGGCTACACCTTC
J: TRBJ1-2
D: TRBD1
V: TRBV5-1
size: .

CDR3: CASSLSPGPSGANVLTF
DNA: TGTGCCAGCAGCTTAAGTCCCGGGCCCTCTGGGGCCAACGTCCTGACTTTC
J: TRBJ2-6
D: .
V: TRBV7-3
size: few

CDR3: CASSTGQGPAYEQYF
DNA: TGCGCCAGCAGCACCGGACAGGGGCCCGCCTACGAGCAGTACTTC
J: TRBJ2-7
D: TRBD1
V: TRBV5-1
size: .

CDR3: CAIKKDRRNTGELFF
DNA: TGTGCCATCAAAAAGGACAGGCGGAACACCGGGGAGCTGTTTTTT
J: TRBJ2-2
D: TRBD1
V: TRBV6-1
size: many

CDR3: CASSRVGRAWTEAFF
DNA: TGTGCCAGCAGCCGGGTAGGAAGGGCATGGACTGAAGCTTTCTTT
J: TRBJ1-1
D: .
V: TRBV27
size: .

CDR3: CASTLLGWTDEQFF
DNA: TGTGCCAGCACCCTTTTGGGATGGACGGATGAGCAGTTCTTC
J: TRBJ2-1
D: .
V: TRBV2
size: few

CDR3: CASRRADLSGNTIYF
DNA: TGTGCCAGCCGTCGGGCCGATCTCTCTGGAAACACCATATATTTT
J: TRBJ1-3
D: .
V: TRBV12-3/TRBV12-4
size: many

CDR3: CASSLAAVSYNEQFF
DNA: TGCGCCAGCAGCTTGGCGGCGGTCTCCTACAATGAGCAGTTCTTC
J: TRBJ2-1
D: .
V: TRBV5-1
size: .

CDR3: CSVEGGWGSTDTQYF
DNA: TGCAGCGTTGAAGGGGGATGGGGGTCGACAGATACGCAGTATTTT
J: TRBJ2-3
D: .
V: TRBV29-1
size: many

CDR3: CATSRETAGSANQPQHF
DNA: TGTGCCACCAGCAGAGAAACGGCCGGATCGGCGAATCAGCCCCAGCATTTT
J: TRBJ1-5
D: .
V: TRBV15
size: many

CDR3: CASRSHRAGDTEAFF
DNA: TGTGCCAGCAGATCACACAGGGCAGGGGACACTGAAGCTTTCTTT
J: TRBJ1-1
D: .
V: TRBV6-1
size: few

CDR3: CSARGLAKTNTGELFF
DNA: TGCAGTGCTAGAGGATTGGCCAAAACGAACACCGGGGAGCTGTTTTTT
J: TRBJ2-2
D: .
V: TRBV20-1
size: many

CDR3: CATSPREGSGYTF
DNA: TGTGCCACCAGCCCACGGGAAGGGAGTGGCTACACCTTC
J: TRBJ1-2
D: .
V: TRBV15
size: many

CDR3: CASSLESSYNEQFF
DNA: TGTGCCAGCAGCTTAGAATCATCCTACAATGAGCAGTTCTTC
J: TRBJ2-1
D: .
V: TRBV5-1
size: many

CDR3: CASSLRASGIFSYEQYF
DNA: TGTGCCAGCAGCTTACGGGCTAGCGGAATTTTCTCCTACGAGCAGTACTTC
J: TRBJ2-7
D: TRBD2
V: TRBV7-2
size: few

CDR3: CASSLIVGIAKNIQYF
DNA: TGTGCCAGCAGTTTGATCGTTGGGATAGCCAAAAACATTCAGTACTTC
J: TRBJ2-4
D: .
V: TRBV28
size: many

CDR3: CASSFLAEETQYF
DNA: TGTGCCAGCAGCTTTCTAGCGGAAGAGACCCAGTACTTC
J: TRBJ2-5
D: TRBD2
V: TRBV7-2
size: .

CDR3: CASSLFYGDNYGYTF
DNA: TGTGCCAGCAGCTTATTTTACGGGGATAACTATGGCTACACCTTC
J: TRBJ1-2
D: .
V: TRBV7-6
size: once

CDR3: CASSQDRDWPNNEQFF
DNA: TGTGCCAGCAGCCAAGATAGGGATTGGCCAAACAATGAGCAGTTCTTC
J: TRBJ2-1
D: .
V: TRBV14
size: many

CDR3: CASSYSVHNVEQYF
DNA: TGTGCCAGCAGTTACTCGGTTCATAACGTCGAGCAGTACTTC
J: TRBJ2-7
D: .
V: TRBV6-5
size: few

CDR3: CASSLEPAAEAFF
DNA: TGTGCCAGCAGCTTGGAACCGGCGGCTGAAGCTTTCTTT
J: TRBJ1-1
D: .
V: TRBV5-6
size: many

CDR3: CSARDRRTEETQYF
DNA: TGCAGTGCTAGAGATAGGCGAACTGAAGAGACCCAGTACTTC
J: TRBJ2-5
D: .
V: TRBV20-1
size: few

CDR3: CASSWGGPGDNEQFF
DNA: TGTGCCAGCAGTTGGGGGGGCCCGGGGGACAATGAGCAGTTCTTC
J: TRBJ2-1
D: .
V: TRBV12-3/TRBV12-4
size: .

CDR3: CASSLRAVADTQYF
DNA: TGTGCCAGCAGCTTACGGGCAGTGGCAGATACGCAGTATTTT
J: TRBJ2-3
D: .
V: TRBV5-6
size: few

CDR3: CASSQGGGRAGANVLTF
DNA: TGTGCCAGCAGCCAAGGAGGGGGACGAGCTGGGGCCAACGTCCTGACTTTC
J: TRBJ2-6
D: .
V: TRBV3-1
size: few

CDR3: CASSRRQGPTGELFF
DNA: TGTGCCAGCAGCCGACGACAGGGTCCGACCGGGGAGCTGTTTTTT
J: TRBJ2-2
D: TRBD1
V: TRBV11-3
size: .

CDR3: CASGTNSYEQYF
DNA: TGTGCCAGCGGGACTAACTCCTACGAGCAGTACTTC
J: TRBJ2-7
D: TRBD2
V: TRBV2
size: few

CDR3: CASSPTLLTNTGELFF
DNA: TGTGCCAGCAGCCCGACCTTGCTGACGAACACCGGGGAGCTGTTTTTT
J: TRBJ2-2
D: .
V: TRBV7-2
size: .

CDR3: CASSPSLGDYGYTF
DNA: TGTGCCAGCAGCCCCAGTTTGGGTGACTATGGCTACACCTTC
J: TRBJ1-2
D: .
V: TRBV7-2
size: .

CDR3: CAWTPLAGVSYEQYF
DNA: TGTGCCTGGACCCCGCTAGCGGGAGTTTCCTACGAGCAGTACTTC
J: TRBJ2-7
D: TRBD2
V: TRBV30
size: few

CDR3: CASSRSRTNTGELFF
DNA: TGTGCCAGCAGCCGGTCCCGGACGAACACCGGGGAGCTGTTTTTT
J: TRBJ2-2
D: .
V: TRBV6-1
size: .